These 7 T cell receptor beta chains came from one sample sequenced in a study of CD8+CD57+ T cells in acquired aplastic anemia. Using genomic DNA as the template, TCR beta VDJ and CDR3 profiling was carried out. TCRdb fed the reads into MiXCR, producing one record per CDR3 protein. Here the sample spans approximately 270,000 distinct CDR3 sequences, around 60% being singletons. Sequencing used sorted CD4+, CD8+, or CD8+CD57+ T cells (not recorded which) from PBMCs. These receptors were taken from a human donor with severe aplastic anemia or a healthy control (not recorded which).

This clonotype was counted ten times or more. This CDR3 is CASSPGQGTEAFF. The CDR3 DNA reads TGTGCCAGCAGCCCAGGACAGGGAACTGAAGCTTTCTTT. This rearrangement joins TRBV7-3 to TRBJ1-1; TRBD1 matches at 8 bases. Germline V gives CDR1 SGHTA, CDR2 FQGTGA. There are 13 residues in the CDR3. Germline trimming cut 5 bases from V and 5 bases from J; bases unmatched to any gene: 4.

This clonotype came up a few times. CDR3: CASGDRLYEQYF. CDR3 bases: TGTGCCAGCGGGGACAGGCTATACGAGCAGTACTTC. J is TRBJ2-7 and V is TRBV6-5, with 8 positions matching TRBD1. The J segment lost 4 bases and the V segment lost 8 bases, leaving 4 bases of the junction unmatched. This CDR3 is built from 12 residues. Per germline, CDR1 MNHEY and CDR2 SVGAGI.

Ten or more counts support this clonotype. V usage is TRBV20-1 and J usage is TRBJ1-4, with TRBD1 as a possible D gene (6 bases). V lost 4 bases and J lost 8, with 14 bases in between. Germline lookup yields CDR1 DFQATT and CDR2 SNEGSKA (reference sequence). This CDR3 has 13 amino acids. CDR3 in amino acids: CSAKGGLWEKLFF. In DNA form, the CDR3 reads TGCAGTGCTAAAGGGGGGTTGTGGGAAAAACTGTTTTTT.

There are many counts of this clonotype. The chain combines TRBV6-5 with TRBJ1-2; no definite D call. This CDR3 is built from 13 residues. The V end was cut by 6 bases, the J end by 4 bases, with 12 bases between. Germline V gene sequence: CDR1 MNHEY, CDR2 SVGAGI. In nucleotides, the CDR3 is TGTGCCAGCAGCGTAGCAGACTCCTATGGCTACACCTTC. It translates to CASSVADSYGYTF.

Only a few counts were recorded for this clonotype. The chain couples TRBV10-3 to TRBJ1-2; possible D gene TRBD1, 5 bases. Germline CDR1 reads ENHRY; CDR2 reads SYGVKD. V was trimmed by 0 bases and J by 0 bases, leaving 11 bases between them. The CDR3 spans 16 residues. CDR3 coding DNA: TGTGCCATCAGTGAGTCGGGGCTATCTTCTAACTATGGCTACACCTTC. Translating it yields CAISESGLSSNYGYTF.

The V gene is TRBV25-1, the J gene TRBJ1-6, with D possibly TRBD1 on 6 matching bases. The V end lost 3 bases, the J end lost 4 bases, and 7 bases lay between the germline ends. The CDR3 covers 14 residues. CDR1 and CDR2 (germline): MGHDK, SYGVNS. CDR3 residues: CASSEQGYNSPLHF. The CDR3 coding sequence is TGTGCCAGCAGTGAGCAGGGGTATAATTCACCCCTCCACTTT.

This clonotype has a count of ten or more. This chain uses TRBV20-1 with TRBJ2-1; 8 bases are shared with TRBD2. V trimming: 3 bases; J trimming: 1 base; junction bases outside the gene matches: 5. The germline gives CDR1 DFQATT, CDR2 SNEGSKA (reference sequence). CDR3 length equals 15 residues. The CDR3 coding sequence is TGCAGTGCTAGCATCATAGCGGGGTCCTACAATGAGCAGTTCTTC. Encoded protein: CSASIIAGSYNEQFF.